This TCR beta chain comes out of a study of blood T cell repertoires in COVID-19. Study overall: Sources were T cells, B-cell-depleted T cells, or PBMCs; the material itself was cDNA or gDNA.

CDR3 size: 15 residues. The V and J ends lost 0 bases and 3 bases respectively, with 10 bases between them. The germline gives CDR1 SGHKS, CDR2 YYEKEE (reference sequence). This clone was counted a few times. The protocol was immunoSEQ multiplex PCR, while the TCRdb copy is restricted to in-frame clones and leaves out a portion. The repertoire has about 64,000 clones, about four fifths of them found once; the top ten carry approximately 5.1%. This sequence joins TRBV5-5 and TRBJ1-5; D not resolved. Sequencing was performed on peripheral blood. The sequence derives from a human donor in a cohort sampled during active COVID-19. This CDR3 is CASSLGSGLNQPQHF. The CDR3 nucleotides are TGTGCCAGCAGCTTGGGCTCAGGACTCAATCAGCCCCAGCATTTT.